The 29 T cell receptor beta chains given below trace back to one sample, sequenced in a study of siplizumab effects on memory and regulatory T cells. Sequencing used immunoSEQ multiplex PCR; TCRdb keeps in-frame clones, though not all of them. Of about 100,000 clones in the sample, about 94% were seen once. Material: non-Treg CD4+ T cells sorted from blood. Receptor source: a human donor in good health.

This sequence joins TRBV7-9 and TRBJ2-3; 9 bases are a match to TRBD2. The CDR3 contains 16 residues. Germline CDR1 and CDR2: SEHNR and FQNEAQ (reference sequence). The trim removed 5 bases at V and 0 bases at J, leaving 6 bases unmatched. The CDR3: CASSQSGTSSTDTQYF. CDR3 in DNA: TGTGCCAGCAGCCAGTCCGGGACTAGCAGCACAGATACGCAGTATTTT.

This chain links TRBV9 with TRBJ2-7; tentative D call: TRBD2 (5 bases). Germline CDR1 reads SGDLS; CDR2 reads YYNGEE. The V gene lost 4 bases and the J gene lost 2 bases, with 16 bases spanning the gap. The CDR3 runs to 15 residues. The CDR3 region is CASSPHPAEAYEQYF. The CDR3 DNA is TGTGCCAGCAGCCCCCACCCAGCGGAGGCCTACGAGCAGTACTTC.

The chain employs TRBV6-5 and TRBJ2-7; D gene ambiguous. This CDR3 region has 15 residues. The ends were cut back, 0 bases at V and 1 base at J, with 10 bases in the middle. Germline lookup yields CDR1 MNHEY and CDR2 SVGAGI. In nucleotides, the CDR3 is TGTGCCAGCAGTTACTCGTCGGTCGGGTCCTACGAGCAGTACTTC. It specifies CASSYSSVGSYEQYF.

This rearrangement joins TRBV18 to TRBJ2-3, with 7 bases lining up with TRBD2. CDR1 is KGHSH, CDR2 LQKENI, per germline. The CDR3 contains 17 residues. The V and J ends lost 5 bases and 3 bases, in that order; junction bases with no gene match: 14. CDR3: CASSALPGGGITDTQYF. DNA of the CDR3: TGTGCCAGCTCAGCACTTCCGGGAGGAGGCATTACAGATACGCAGTATTTT.

The rearrangement uses TRBV4-1 and TRBJ1-2; D may be TRBD1 (5 bases). The V end was cut by 1 base, the J end by 3 bases, with 9 bases between. The germline CDR1 and CDR2 sequences are MGHRA and YSYEKL. The CDR3 length is 14 residues. The CDR3 region has the DNA TGCGCCAGCAGCCAAGTAGGGACGGACTATGGCTACACCTTC. Protein sequence: CASSQVGTDYGYTF.

The chain combines TRBV5-1 with TRBJ2-2; the D is unclear. The V end lost 0 bases, the J end lost 5 bases, and 8 bases lay between the germline ends. This CDR3 region has 14 residues. CDR1 and CDR2 from the germline V gene are SGHRS and YFSETQ. Here the CDR3 DNA reads TGCGCCAGCAGCTTGGACGGGTTAACCGGGGAGCTGTTTTTT. Encoded protein: CASSLDGLTGELFF. Filled out from reference TRBV5-1 and TRBJ2-2, the complete variable domain reads KAGVTQTPRYLIKTRGQQVTLSCSPISGHRSVSWYQQTPGQGLQFLFEYFSETQRNKGNFPGRFSGRQFSNSRSEMNVSTLELGDSALYLCASSLDGLTGELFFGEGSRLTVL.

J is TRBJ2-5 and V is TRBV28; 8 positions match TRBD1. CDR3 length equals 17 residues. The J segment lost 2 bases and the V segment lost 3 bases, leaving 11 bases of the junction unmatched. Per the germline V gene, CDR1 is MDHEN and CDR2 is SYDVKM. The CDR3 DNA sequence: TGTGCCAGCAGTTTCCCTCAGGGGGCGTGGGGTCAAGAGACCCAGTACTTC. Translated: CASSFPQGAWGQETQYF.

This sequence joins TRBV7-9 and TRBJ2-1, with TRBD1 identical over 8 bases. The V gene end was trimmed by 6 bases and the J gene end by 5 bases; junction bases not matched to a gene: 12. The CDR3 covers 16 residues. CDR1 and CDR2 (germline): SEHNR, FQNEAQ (reference sequence). DNA of the CDR3: TGTGCCAGCAGACGGATAGGACAGGGCTGGGACAATGAGCAGTTCTTC. It encodes CASRRIGQGWDNEQFF.

The chain links TRBV9 to TRBJ1-2; D remains unclear. The CDR3 sequence is 13 residues long. V was cut by 0 bases and J by 2 bases, with 5 bases left in between. Germline V gives CDR1 SGDLS, CDR2 YYNGEE. In nucleotides, the CDR3 is TGTGCCAGCAGCGTAGACCAGAACTATGGCTACACCTTC. Amino acids: CASSVDQNYGYTF.

V and J are TRBV19 and TRBJ2-5; D is unresolved. The CDR3 is made up of 13 amino acids. The ends were cut back, 2 bases at V and 3 bases at J, with 7 bases in the middle. The V gene's germline CDR1 is LNHDA and CDR2 SQIVND (reference sequence). CDR3 protein: CASSILWEETQYF. The DNA for the CDR3 is TGTGCCAGTAGTATACTGTGGGAAGAGACCCAGTACTTC.

As concerns this clone: Other DNA sequences of this sample code for an identical CDR3. V usage is TRBV4-2 and J usage is TRBJ2-3, with 15 bases matching TRBD2. Germline V CDR1 and CDR2: LGHNA, YNFKEQ. The V and J ends lost 0 bases and 3 bases, in that order; junction bases with no gene match: 4. The CDR3 length is 18 residues. The CDR3, as DNA: TGTGCCAGCAGCCAAGAAGTTGGGACTAGCGGGAGGACAGATACGCAGTATTTT. This translates into CASSQEVGTSGRTDTQYF.

This clone was counted a few times. The chain carries TRBV11-3 and TRBJ2-7, with D perhaps matching TRBD1 or TRBD2 (5 bases each). V gave up 1 base and J gave up 3 bases, with 13 bases separating them. The germline V gene has CDR1 SGHNT and CDR2 YENEEA. The CDR3 has 15 amino acids. The CDR3 DNA is TGTGCCAGCAGCTTAGGGGGGTCGACAAACTACGAGCAGTACTTC. This encodes CASSLGGSTNYEQYF.

The J gene is TRBJ2-7, the V gene TRBV27, with a weak D call TRBD1 (5 bases). The germline gives CDR1 MNHEY, CDR2 SMNVEV (reference sequence). The CDR3 has 13 residues. CDR3 DNA sequence: TGTGCTCTCCAGTCCAGGGTACCCTACGAGCAGTACTTC. Protein sequence: CALQSRVPYEQYF.

The rearrangement joins TRBV5-8 to TRBJ2-1; TRBD2 matches 11 bases. The ends lost 2 bases at V and 10 bases at J; junction bases unmatched: 11. Germline V CDR1 and CDR2: SGHTS, YDEGEE. The CDR3 runs to 16 residues. As DNA, the CDR3 is TGTGCCAGCAGCTTATGGTCTAGCGGGAGGCAGGGGGAGCAGTTCTTC. This codes for CASSLWSSGRQGEQFF.

This chain joins TRBV6-6 and TRBJ2-7; TRBD2 aligns across 9 bases. Germline V gene lookup returns CDR1 MNHNY and CDR2 SVGAGI (reference sequence). The CDR3 loop spans 14 amino acids. Trimming at V came to 7 bases and at J to 5 bases, leaving 9 bases not matched to a gene. The CDR3 sequence is CASTVAGGPNEQYF. The DNA of the CDR3 is TGTGCCAGCACCGTGGCGGGAGGGCCCAACGAGCAGTACTTC.

The rearrangement links TRBV5-4 to TRBJ2-2; D is perhaps TRBD1 (5 bases). This CDR3 region has 12 residues. V was pared by 4 bases and J by 13 bases, with 14 bases between. Looked up from germline, CDR1 is SGHNT and CDR2 is YYREEE (reference sequence). The CDR3 is CASSPQEGLLFF. Written as DNA, the CDR3 is TGTGCCAGCAGCCCACAGGAAGGGTTGCTGTTTTTT.

The chain couples TRBV1 to TRBJ2-1; the table gives TRBD2 as D, unverified against the DNA. TRBV1 is a recognized pseudogene. The CDR3 consists of 15 residues. CDR3 DNA sequence: TGCACCAGCAGCCAAGATCGAAAACTAGTGGGTGAGCAGTTCTTC. Translated, it gives CTSSQDRKLVGEQFF.

This chain uses TRBV10-3 with TRBJ2-7, with 13 bases matching TRBD2. Germline assignment: CDR1 ENHRY and CDR2 SYGVKD. The CDR3 runs to 15 residues. The V segment lost 4 bases and the J segment 5 bases; nucleotides outside the gene matches: 5. In nucleotides, the CDR3 is TGTGCCATCAGTGCAATGACTAGCGGGAGGAACGAGCAGTACTTC. Protein: CAISAMTSGRNEQYF.

J is TRBJ2-6 and V is TRBV6-5; D is unresolved. V gave up 0 bases and J gave up 0 bases, with 6 bases separating them. Germline loops: CDR1 MNHEY, CDR2 SVGAGI. This CDR3 is built from 16 residues. CDR3 sequence (DNA): TGTGCCAGCAGTTACTCATCCAGCTCTGGGGCCAACGTCCTGACTTTC. Translated: CASSYSSSSGANVLTF.

The chain combines TRBV23-1 with TRBJ2-7; D is uncertain. TRBV23-1 is an ORF, with its function uncertain. This CDR3 has 16 amino acids. V lost 0 bases to trimming and J lost 5 bases, with 17 bases between them. CDR3 in amino acids: CASSQSRESVGDEQYF. CDR3 in DNA: TGCGCCAGCAGTCAATCACGCGAGTCGGTCGGCGACGAGCAGTACTTC.

The rearrangement links TRBV9 to TRBJ2-7; no firm D call. The CDR3 runs to 14 residues. The germline V and J ends were trimmed by 0 bases and 2 bases, with 9 bases remaining between them. The germline V gene has CDR1 SGDLS and CDR2 YYNGEE. In DNA form, the CDR3 reads TGTGCCAGCAGCGTAGAGGTGGGAACCTACGAGCAGTACTTC. Encoded protein: CASSVEVGTYEQYF. Combining the CDR3 with reference TRBV9 and TRBJ2-7 gives the whole variable domain DSGVTQTPKHLITATGQRVTLRCSPRSGDLSVYWYQQSLDQGLQFLIQYYNGEERAKGNILERFSAQQFPDLHSELNLSSLELGDSALYFCASSVEVGTYEQYFGPGTRLTVT.

The CDR3 nucleotides are TGTGCCAGCAGCGCGGGACTAGCGGGCACAGATACGCAGTATTTT. Encoded protein: CASSAGLAGTDTQYF. This sequence joins TRBV7-3 and TRBJ2-3; the match to TRBD2 covers 11 bases. J lost 1 base, V lost 5 bases, and 2 bases had no gene match. Germline V CDR1 and CDR2: SGHTA, FQGTGA. CDR3 size: 15 residues.

The CDR3, as DNA: TGTGCCAGCAGGTCGACAGGGGCGGGAGAAAAACTGTTTTTT. Its translation: CASRSTGAGEKLFF. The chain joins TRBV28 to TRBJ1-4; TRBD1 matches 8 bases. CDR1 MDHEN and CDR2 SYDVKM come from the germline V gene. CDR3 length equals 14 residues. V lost 6 bases to trimming and J lost 8 bases; unmatched junction nucleotides: 8.

This chain joins TRBV7-6 and TRBJ1-2; no definite D call. The CDR3 runs to 8 residues. Germline V gene sequence: CDR1 SGHVS, CDR2 FNYEAQ. V was pared by 11 bases and J by 6 bases, with 4 bases between. For the CDR3, the DNA is TGTGCCCCTGATGGCTACACCTTC. Translation gives CAPDGYTF.

V usage is TRBV6-6 and J usage is TRBJ2-7; 10 bases map to TRBD1. The CDR3 consists of 13 residues. From germline, CDR1 is MNHNY and CDR2 SVGAGI (reference sequence). V lost 5 bases and J lost 4; bases outside the gene matches: 2. As DNA, the CDR3 is TGTGCCAGCAGTCGGGACAGGGGATACGAGCAGTACTTC. Its translation is CASSRDRGYEQYF.

This clone occurred a few times. This rearrangement joins TRBV7-8 to TRBJ2-5; D is unclear. The V end lost 0 bases, the J end lost 5 bases, and 7 bases lay between the germline ends. The length of the CDR3 is 13 residues. Germline-derived CDR1 and CDR2 are SGHVS and FQNEAQ. The CDR3 region is CASSLARLETQYF. The CDR3 DNA is TGTGCCAGCAGCTTAGCGAGATTGGAGACCCAGTACTTC.

V gene TRBV11-2 combines with J gene TRBJ2-7; D is unresolved. The CDR3 consists of 15 residues. The V gene lost 5 bases and the J gene lost 1 base, with 15 bases spanning the gap. Germline lookup yields CDR1 SGHAT and CDR2 FQNNGV. DNA of the CDR3: TGTGCCAGCAGCCTGACCCCGGACGGTTCCTACGAGCAGTACTTC. It yields the protein CASSLTPDGSYEQYF.

This clone was recorded a few times. J is TRBJ1-1 and V is TRBV6-5; D perhaps matches TRBD1 (5 bases). V lost 2 bases to trimming and J lost 1 base, with 14 bases between them. The CDR3 has 16 amino acids. Germline V gene lookup returns CDR1 MNHEY and CDR2 SVGAGI. The CDR3 spells CASSYRSTERNTEAFF. The CDR3 region has the DNA TGTGCCAGCAGTTACCGGTCGACAGAAAGGAACACTGAAGCTTTCTTT.

This clone occurred a few times. This rearrangement joins TRBV4-1 to TRBJ1-5, with D maybe TRBD1 (6 bases). Per germline, CDR1 MGHRA and CDR2 YSYEKL. The ends were cut back, 3 bases at V and 7 bases at J, with 16 bases in the middle. This CDR3 has 15 residues. The CDR3 spells CASSHPDSIGQPQHF. CDR3 nucleotide sequence: TGCGCCAGCAGCCACCCGGACAGTATCGGGCAGCCCCAGCATTTT.